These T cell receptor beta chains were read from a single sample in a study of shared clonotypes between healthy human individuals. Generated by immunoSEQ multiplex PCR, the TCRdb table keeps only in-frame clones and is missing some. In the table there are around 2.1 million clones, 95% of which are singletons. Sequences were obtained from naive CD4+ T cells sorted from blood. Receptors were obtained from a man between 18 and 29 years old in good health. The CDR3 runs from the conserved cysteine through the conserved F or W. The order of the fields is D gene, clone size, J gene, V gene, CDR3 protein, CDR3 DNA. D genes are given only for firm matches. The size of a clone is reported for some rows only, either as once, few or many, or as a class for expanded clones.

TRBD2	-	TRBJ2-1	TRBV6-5	CASRLAHSYNEQFF	TGTGCCAGCAGACTAGCGCACTCCTACAATGAGCAGTTCTTC
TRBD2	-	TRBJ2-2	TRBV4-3	CASSQAGAGGLPGELFF	TGCGCCAGCAGCCAAGCGGGAGCGGGAGGCCTTCCCGGGGAGCTGTTTTTT
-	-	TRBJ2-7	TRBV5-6	CASSRTGQSSYEQYF	TGTGCCAGCAGCCGAACCGGACAGAGCTCTTACGAGCAGTACTTC
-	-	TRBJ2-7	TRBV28	CASSLLGEQYF	TGTGCCAGCAGTTTACTAGGCGAGCAGTACTTC
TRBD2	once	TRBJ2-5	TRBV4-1	CASSQAEVAGKETQYF	TGCGCCAGCAGCCAAGCTGAAGTAGCGGGAAAAGAGACCCAGTACTTC
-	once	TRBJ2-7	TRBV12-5	CASGLVARGPYEQYF	TGTGCTAGTGGTTTGGTTGCAAGGGGCCCCTACGAGCAGTACTTC
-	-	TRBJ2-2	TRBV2	CASSVLPRGTGELFF	TGTGCCAGCAGTGTCCTACCCCGGGGCACCGGGGAGCTGTTTTTT
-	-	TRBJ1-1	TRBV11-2	CASSSRIETEAFF	TGTGCCAGCAGCTCGAGGATAGAGACTGAAGCTTTCTTT
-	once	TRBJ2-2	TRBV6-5	CASKKQGLPGELFF	TGTGCCAGCAAAAAACAGGGTCTCCCCGGGGAGCTGTTTTTT
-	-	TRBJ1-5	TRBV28	CASSPWPQDSNQPQHF	TGTGCCAGCAGTCCTTGGCCTCAAGATAGCAATCAGCCCCAGCATTTT
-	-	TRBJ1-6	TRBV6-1	CASSELGLGVNNSPLHF	TGTGCCAGCAGTGAACTAGGGCTTGGGGTGAATAATTCACCCCTCCACTTT
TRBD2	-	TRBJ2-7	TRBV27	CASSLLAGGLLYEQYF	TGTGCCAGCAGTTTATTAGCGGGGGGGCTCCTCTACGAGCAGTACTTC
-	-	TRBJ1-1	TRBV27	CASSGAAMNTEAFF	TGTGCCAGCAGTGGGGCGGCGATGAACACTGAAGCTTTCTTT
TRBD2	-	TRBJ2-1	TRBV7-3	CASSRSPAGVGDEQFF	TGTGCCAGCAGCCGATCACCAGCGGGGGTCGGTGATGAGCAGTTCTTC
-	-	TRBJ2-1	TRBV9	CASSAGHSGGEDEQFF	TGTGCCAGCAGCGCCGGGCACAGTGGTGGAGAGGATGAGCAGTTCTTC
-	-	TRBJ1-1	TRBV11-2	CASSLESVTEAFF	TGTGCCAGCAGCTTAGAGTCAGTAACTGAAGCTTTCTTT
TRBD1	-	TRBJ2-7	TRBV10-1	CASSELTGTGAYEQYF	TGCGCCAGCAGTGAGTTGACAGGGACCGGGGCCTACGAGCAGTACTTC
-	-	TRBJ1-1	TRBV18	CASSPKGPAGRATEAFF	TGTGCCAGCTCACCAAAAGGGCCAGCAGGGAGGGCCACTGAAGCTTTCTTT
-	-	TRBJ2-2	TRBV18	CASSPRNTGELFF	TGTGCCAGCTCACCAAGGAACACCGGGGAGCTGTTTTTT
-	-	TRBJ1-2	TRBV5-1	CASSPDVGRGGYTF	TGCGCCAGCAGCCCGGACGTCGGTAGGGGTGGCTACACCTTC
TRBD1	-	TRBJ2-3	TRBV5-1	CASSGGQETDTQYF	TGCGCCAGCAGCGGGGGACAGGAGACAGATACGCAGTATTTT
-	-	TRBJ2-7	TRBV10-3	CAIGAQDYEQYF	TGTGCCATCGGTGCTCAGGACTACGAGCAGTACTTC
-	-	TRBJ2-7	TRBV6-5	CASRGAGQSSYEQYF	TGTGCCAGCAGGGGGGCGGGGCAGAGCTCCTACGAGCAGTACTTC
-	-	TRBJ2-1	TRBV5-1	CASRVGNYNEQFF	TGCGCCAGCCGAGTAGGGAACTACAATGAGCAGTTCTTC
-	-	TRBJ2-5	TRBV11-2	CASSLDGTGEETQYF	TGTGCCAGCAGCTTAGACGGGACGGGCGAAGAGACCCAGTACTTC
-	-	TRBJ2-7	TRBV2	CASRGVAEQYF	TGTGCCAGCAGGGGAGTAGCCGAGCAGTACTTC
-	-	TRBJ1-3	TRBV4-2	CASSQDGGKSGNTIYF	TGTGCCAGCAGCCAAGATGGGGGAAAGTCCGGAAACACCATATATTTT
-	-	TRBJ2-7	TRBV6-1	CASSDRWQGKGEQYF	TGTGCCAGCAGTGACCGTTGGCAGGGGAAGGGCGAGCAGTACTTC
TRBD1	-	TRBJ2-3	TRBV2	CADRDRAMDTQYF	TGTGCCGACCGGGACAGGGCGATGGATACGCAGTATTTT
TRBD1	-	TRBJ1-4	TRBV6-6	CASSPGGPTNEKLFF	TGTGCCAGCAGTCCAGGGGGCCCAACTAATGAAAAACTGTTTTTT